This entry lists 23 T cell receptor beta chains sequenced from one sample in a study of regulatory T cells in long-lasting Graves disease. Construction of TCR beta libraries relied on iRepertoire HTBI primers and on Arm-PCR targeting CDR3 regions. Using its own MiXCR run on the multiplex PCR reads, TCRdb lists one record per CDR3 protein. The sample holds around 360,000 distinct CDR3 sequences, about 17% seen once. Time point indicated: newly diagnosed GD, antithyroid drugs for less than 3 months. PBMC-extracted RNA yielded the TCR library. These data were likewise used in another study, on T cells in Graves' hyperthyroidism and ophthalmopathy.

Source: peripheral blood mononuclear cells (PBMCs), taken at new diagnosis, from a patient treated with antithyroid drugs. All receptors come from a woman in her late teens or twenties with Graves disease.

This clonotype was found many times. The chain links TRBV28 to TRBJ1-4; the match to TRBD1 covers 12 bases. V lost 5 bases and J lost 3; bases outside the gene matches: 4. Germline V lookup: CDR1 MDHEN, CDR2 SYDVKM. There are 16 residues in the CDR3. This CDR3 reads CASSPGQGAPNEKLFF. CDR3 bases: TGTGCCAGCAGTCCGGGACAGGGGGCCCCTAATGAAAAACTGTTTTTT.

In this sample, this clonotype turned up a few times. The chain links TRBV2 to TRBJ1-6, with D uncertain. V was trimmed by 3 bases and J by 12 bases, leaving 9 bases between them. The CDR3 runs 12 residues. Germline CDR1 SNHLY, CDR2 FYNNEI. CDR3 sequence: CASSDLYVPLHF. The CDR3 DNA sequence: TGTGCCAGCAGTGATCTCTACGTACCCCTCCACTTT.

On this clonotype: A much larger clone lies one base from this, so it may be a read error. This chain joins TRBV3-1 and TRBJ2-1, with unresolved D. CDR1 is LGHDT, CDR2 YNNKEL, per germline (reference sequence). The CDR3 is 13 residues long. This CDR3 is CACSQGTSNEQFF. CDR3 in DNA: TGTGCCTGCAGCCAAGGAACTTCCAATGAGCAGTTCTTC.

On this clonotype itself: A read error is possible here, since a much larger clone lies one base away. V is TRBV2 and J is TRBJ1-6; 9 bases line up with TRBD1. Trimming cost V 5 bases and J 11 bases; bases outside gene matches: 7. Looked up from germline, CDR1 is SNHLY and CDR2 is FYNNEI. The CDR3 totals 14 residues. The CDR3 sequence: CASSLDRGSPPLHF. CDR3 bases: TGTGCCAGCAGTTTAGACAGGGGGAGTCCACCCCTCCACTTT.

Notes on this clonotype: It may be a read error: a sequence one base away is much more abundant. The genes are TRBV10-3 and TRBJ1-1, with D perhaps TRBD1 (5 bases). Germline CDR1 is ENHRY and CDR2 is SYGVKD. This CDR3 spans 15 amino acids. The CDR3 DNA reads as TGTGCCGTCAGTGAGTCGAACAGGAGAACAACTGAAGCTTTCTTT. It is translated as CAVSESNRRTTEAFF.

Details on this clonotype: It is likely a read error: a sequence one base away is far more abundant. The V gene is TRBV11-2, the J gene TRBJ2-1, with TRBD1 as a possible D gene (6 bases). V was shortened by 1 base and J by 6 bases, with 25 bases between the two germline ends. In germline, CDR1 is SGHAT, CDR2 FQNNGV. This CDR3 spans 19 amino acids. CDR3 nucleotides: TGTGCCAGCAGCTTAGTCCGTACGTGGGGGCCCCCTTCCGGCAATGAGCAGTTCTTC. It translates to CASSLVRTWGPPSGNEQFF.

At least ten counts were recorded for this clonotype. The V and J genes are TRBV5-1 and TRBJ2-1; D not resolved. Trimming left V 4 bases short and J 0 bases short, with 11 bases between. CDR3 length equals 15 residues. CDR1 and CDR2 from the germline V gene are SGHRS and YFSETQ. The CDR3 region is CASSPISDSYNEQFF. In nucleotides, the CDR3 is TGCGCCAGCAGCCCCATCTCGGACTCCTACAATGAGCAGTTCTTC.

This clonotype appeared many times. This chain joins TRBV2 and TRBJ1-1, with D maybe TRBD1 (5 bases). The CDR3 extends over 14 amino acids. Germline V lookup: CDR1 SNHLY, CDR2 FYNNEI. Trimming removed 6 bases at V and 1 base at J, with 12 bases between. The CDR3 spells CASRVLGGNTEAFF. The CDR3 DNA reads as TGTGCCAGCAGAGTACTGGGGGGGAACACTGAAGCTTTCTTT.

This chain uses TRBV10-1 with TRBJ1-1; 10 bases agree with TRBD1. The CDR3 loop spans 15 amino acids. The germline V gene has CDR1 WNHNN and CDR2 SYGVQD (reference sequence). Trimming removed 6 bases from V and 5 bases from J; junction bases left unmatched: 9. CDR3 nucleotides: TGCGCCAGCAGCACCGGGACAGGGGAGGGGACTGAAGCTTTCTTT. Protein: CASSTGTGEGTEAFF.

This clonotype was recorded once. The CDR3 DNA sequence: TGTGCCAGCTCCCCAAATTTCATGGGGGATGAGCAGTTCTTC. Its translation is CASSPNFMGDEQFF. The J gene is TRBJ2-1, the V gene TRBV18, with D tentatively TRBD1 or TRBD2 (5 bases each). This CDR3 has 14 residues. V was trimmed by 6 bases and J by 8 bases, leaving 17 bases between them. Germline V CDR1 and CDR2: KGHSH, LQKENI.

The gene calls are TRBV6-1 and TRBJ1-1, with no clear D. Germline CDR1 is MNHNS and CDR2 is SASEGT. The CDR3 runs 13 residues. The V end was cut by 6 bases, the J end by 4 bases, with 12 bases between. Written as DNA, the CDR3 is TGTGCCAGCAGGATGGCTTGGACCACTGAAGCTTTCTTT. Its translation: CASRMAWTTEAFF.

This clonotype was picked up many times. The chain joins TRBV7-8 to TRBJ1-2, with D possibly matching TRBD1 (6 bases). Trimming took off 5 bases at V and 1 base at J, with 14 bases between the two ends. Germline-derived CDR1 and CDR2 are SGHVS and FQNEAQ. The CDR3 sequence is 15 residues long. Written as DNA, the CDR3 is TGTGCCAGCAGCCCACGGGACACCAATAACTATGGCTACACCTTC. Translating it yields CASSPRDTNNYGYTF.

This clonotype was detected only a few times. This chain joins TRBV9 and TRBJ2-7; tentatively, D is TRBD2 (6 bases). The germline gives CDR1 SGDLS, CDR2 YYNGEE. The V and J ends lost 4 bases and 1 base respectively, with 18 bases between them. The CDR3 sequence is 16 residues long. The CDR3 is CASSRDKGSGSYEQYF. The CDR3 DNA reads TGTGCCAGCAGCAGAGATAAGGGAAGCGGGTCCTACGAGCAGTACTTC.

This clonotype was seen a handful of times. V and J are TRBV20-1 and TRBJ2-1; D is unclear. Trimming took 5 bases from V and 4 from J, leaving 18 bases between them. Germline V CDR1 and CDR2: DFQATT, SNEGSKA (reference sequence). The CDR3 covers 15 residues. CDR3 nucleotides: TGCAGTGCTCTAAAGATCCAAGGTTCGTACAATGAGCAGTTCTTC. The encoded protein is CSALKIQGSYNEQFF.

This clonotype was recorded a few times. In nucleotides, the CDR3 is TGTGCCAGCAGCCGGACACACACCGGGGAGCTGTTTTTT. It codes for CASSRTHTGELFF. The chain uses TRBV5-6 and TRBJ2-2; D might be TRBD1 (5 bases). Trimming cost V 4 bases and J 3 bases, with 7 bases left between them. The CDR3 sequence is 13 residues long. Germline assignment: CDR1 SGHDT and CDR2 YYEEEE.

The chain is built from TRBV9 and TRBJ2-6; 7 bases are a match to TRBD1. V dropped 5 bases and J dropped 4; count of bases not matched to a gene: 9. Germline loops: CDR1 SGDLS, CDR2 YYNGEE. The CDR3 runs 16 residues. CDR3 sequence reads: CASRGTGVAGANVLTF. The CDR3 coding sequence is TGTGCCAGCAGAGGTACAGGGGTGGCCGGGGCCAACGTCCTGACTTTC.

V usage is TRBV6-5 and J usage is TRBJ1-4, with D tentatively TRBD1 (5 bases). Trimming shortened V by 0 bases and J by 0 bases, and 11 bases separated the two germline ends. Germline CDR1 MNHEY, CDR2 SVGAGI. CDR3 length equals 17 residues. CDR3 sequence (DNA): TGTGCCAGCAGTTACTCGCTCAGGGCTTCAACTAATGAAAAACTGTTTTTT. It translates to CASSYSLRASTNEKLFF.

The chain carries TRBV30 and TRBJ2-2; 7 bases match TRBD2. CDR1 GTSNPN and CDR2 SVGIG come from the germline V gene (reference sequence). The CDR3 covers 15 residues. V dropped 2 bases and J dropped 3; count of bases not matched to a gene: 6. The CDR3 DNA is TGTGCCTGGAGTAGGCTAGCGGATGACACCGGGGAGCTGTTTTTT. Translated: CAWSRLADDTGELFF. The whole variable domain, remainder taken from reference TRBV30 and TRBJ2-2, is SQTIHQWPATLVQPVGSPLSLECTVEGTSNPNLYWYRQAAGRGLQLLFYSVGIGQISSEVPQNLSASRPQDRQFILSSKKLLLSDSGFYLCAWSRLADDTGELFFGEGSRLTVL.

On this clonotype itself: The CDR3 end shows no conserved phenylalanine or tryptophan, and so a read error is likely. The chain couples TRBV7-8 to TRBJ2-1, with D possibly matching TRBD2 (7 bases). Germline V lookup: CDR1 SGHVS, CDR2 FQNEAQ. V lost 1 base and J lost 4, with 11 bases in between. CDR3 size: 15 residues. CDR3 residues: CASSLGGGVYNEQFV. CDR3 in DNA: TGTGCCAGCAGCTTAGGAGGGGGGGTGTACAATGAGCAGTTCGTC.

This clonotype was counted many times. The rearrangement uses TRBV12-3 or TRBV12-4 and TRBJ1-5; 10 bases are shared with TRBD1. The CDR3 totals 16 residues. Trimming took 4 bases from V and 7 from J; bases not matched to a gene: 10. CDR3 in amino acids: CASSSISGTGDQPQHF. For the CDR3, the DNA is TGTGCCAGCAGTTCAATATCCGGGACAGGGGACCAGCCCCAGCATTTT.

This rearrangement joins TRBV7-9 to TRBJ1-3; unclear D gene. This CDR3 region has 16 residues. CDR1 is SEHNR and CDR2 is FQNEAQ in the germline V gene (reference sequence). The germline V and J ends were trimmed by 1 base and 0 bases, with 10 bases remaining between them. CDR3 sequence: CASSLGVVSSGNTIYF. Here the CDR3 DNA reads TGTGCCAGCAGCTTAGGGGTGGTCAGCTCTGGAAACACCATATATTTT.

The V and J genes are TRBV20-1 and TRBJ1-1; D not certain. The V end was cut by 5 bases, the J end by 1 base, with 14 bases between. CDR3 length: 14 residues. Per germline, CDR1 DFQATT and CDR2 SNEGSKA (reference sequence). CDR3 sequence reads: CSAARGSSNTEAFF. The CDR3 DNA reads TGCAGTGCTGCCCGCGGGTCTTCGAACACTGAAGCTTTCTTT.

Ten or more counts support this clonotype. The genes are TRBV12-3 or TRBV12-4 and TRBJ2-3, with D uncertain. V shed 5 bases and J shed 0 bases, with 6 bases lying between them. This CDR3 has 13 residues. The CDR3: CASSPESTDTQYF. CDR3 nucleotides: TGTGCCAGCAGTCCGGAAAGCACAGATACGCAGTATTTT.